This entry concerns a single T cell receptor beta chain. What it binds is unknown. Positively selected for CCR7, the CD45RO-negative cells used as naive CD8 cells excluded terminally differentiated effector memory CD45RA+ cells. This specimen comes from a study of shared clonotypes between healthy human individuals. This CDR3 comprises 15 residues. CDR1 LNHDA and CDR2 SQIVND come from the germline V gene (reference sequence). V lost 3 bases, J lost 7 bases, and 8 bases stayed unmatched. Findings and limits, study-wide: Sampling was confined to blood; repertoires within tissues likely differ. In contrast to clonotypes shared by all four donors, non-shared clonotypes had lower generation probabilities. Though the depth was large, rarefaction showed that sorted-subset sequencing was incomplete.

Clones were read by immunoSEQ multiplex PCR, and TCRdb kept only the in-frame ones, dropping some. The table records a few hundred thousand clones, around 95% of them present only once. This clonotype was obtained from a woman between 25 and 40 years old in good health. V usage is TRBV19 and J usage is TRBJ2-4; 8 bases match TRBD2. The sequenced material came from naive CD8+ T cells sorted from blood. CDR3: CASSMSAGGNNIQYF. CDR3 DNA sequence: TGTGCCAGTAGTATGTCTGCGGGAGGAAACAACATTCAGTACTTC.